The 16 T cell receptor beta chains below all came from one sample that was sequenced in a study of T cell responses to AZD1222 COVID-19 vaccine. Sequencing used immunoSEQ multiplex PCR; TCRdb keeps in-frame clones, though not all of them. The table shows approximately 120,000 clones, with more than 75% occurring only once. Sequenced material: peripheral blood, taken 28 days after the second AZD1222 dose. The receptors were sampled from an adult who received the AZD1222 COVID-19 vaccine.

J is TRBJ2-2 and V is TRBV6-6; maybe TRBD2 (7 bases). The CDR3 consists of 16 residues. The V and J ends lost 6 bases and 0 bases respectively, with 14 bases between them. Germline CDR1 reads MNHNY; CDR2 reads SVGAGI (reference sequence). CDR3 sequence: CASSGGRRTNTGELFF. The CDR3 DNA is TGTGCCAGCAGCGGGGGGCGGCGGACGAACACCGGGGAGCTGTTTTTT.

The CDR3 sequence is CASSSSTAMNTEAFF. For the CDR3, the DNA is TGCGCCAGCAGCTCCTCGACAGCCATGAACACTGAAGCTTTCTTT. V usage is TRBV5-1 and J usage is TRBJ1-1; D might be TRBD1 (5 bases). CDR1 and CDR2 (germline): SGHRS, YFSETQ. Trimming shortened V by 3 bases and J by 0 bases, and 12 bases separated the two germline ends. This CDR3 comprises 15 residues.

V usage is TRBV6-5 and J usage is TRBJ1-3, with TRBD1 identical over 7 bases. In germline, CDR1 is MNHEY, CDR2 SVGAGI. The trim removed 2 bases at V and 11 bases at J, leaving 9 bases unmatched. The CDR3 is 14 residues long. The CDR3 region is CASSYGTVAVSIYF. The CDR3 nucleotides read TGTGCCAGCAGTTACGGGACAGTTGCGGTGTCCATATATTTT.

The V and J genes are TRBV2 and TRBJ2-5; 9 positions agree with TRBD1. There are 14 residues in the CDR3. Per germline, CDR1 SNHLY and CDR2 FYNNEI. Trimming at V came to 6 bases and at J to 3 bases, leaving 5 bases not matched to a gene. Here the CDR3 reads CASRRDRVEETQYF. CDR3 in DNA: TGTGCCAGCAGGAGGGACAGGGTAGAAGAGACCCAGTACTTC. Looking up the rest from reference TRBV2 and TRBJ2-5 gives the full variable domain: EPEVTQTPSHQVTQMGQEVILRCVPISNHLYFYWYRQILGQKVEFLVSFYNNEISEKSEIFDDQFSVERPDGSNFTLKIRSTKLEDSAMYFCASRRDRVEETQYFGPGTRLLVL.

The rearrangement joins TRBV27 to TRBJ2-1; 8 positions agree with TRBD1. The junction had 4 bases not matched to a gene; V was cut back by 4 bases and J by 5 bases. CDR1 is MNHEY, CDR2 SMNVEV, per germline (reference sequence). The CDR3 loop spans 14 amino acids. The CDR3 sequence is CASSSRTGNNEQFF. DNA for the CDR3: TGTGCCAGCAGTTCCCGGACAGGGAACAATGAGCAGTTCTTC.

The chain couples TRBV7-9 to TRBJ1-1; D is undetermined. The ends were cut back, 1 base at V and 1 base at J, with 7 bases in the middle. Germline V gene sequence: CDR1 SEHNR, CDR2 FQNEAQ (reference sequence). The CDR3 extends over 14 amino acids. The DNA of the CDR3 is TGTGCCAGCAGCTTAGTATTAGCGAACACTGAAGCTTTCTTT. Encoded protein: CASSLVLANTEAFF. Combining the CDR3 with reference TRBV7-9 and TRBJ1-1 gives the whole variable domain DTGVSQNPRHKITKRGQNVTFRCDPISEHNRLYWYRQTLGQGPEFLTYFQNEAQLEKSRLLSDRFSAERPKGSFSTLEIQRTEQGDSAMYLCASSLVLANTEAFFGQGTRLTVV.

CDR3 residues: CASSPKGPRLADTYEQYF. The CDR3 DNA is TGCGCCAGCAGCCCCAAGGGGCCCAGACTAGCGGACACCTACGAGCAGTACTTC. The chain uses TRBV4-3 and TRBJ2-7; TRBD2 agrees at 9 bases. V was clipped by 4 bases and J by 2 bases; unmatched bases: 15. Germline V gene data show CDR1 as LGHNA and CDR2 as YSLEER. The CDR3 runs to 18 residues.

The V and J genes are TRBV4-3 and TRBJ2-2; either TRBD1 or TRBD2 may fit D (5 bases each). Germline V CDR1 and CDR2: LGHNA, YSLEER. V was shortened by 0 bases and J by 2 bases, with 13 bases between the two germline ends. CDR3 length equals 17 residues. CDR3 sequence reads: CASSQDLPGANTGELFF. The CDR3 DNA is TGCGCCAGCAGCCAAGATCTACCCGGGGCCAACACCGGGGAGCTGTTTTTT.

J is TRBJ2-5 and V is TRBV29-1; no firm D call. CDR1 SQVTM and CDR2 ANQGSEA come from the germline V gene. Trimming took off 4 bases at V and 2 bases at J, with 8 bases between the two ends. This CDR3 is built from 12 residues. The CDR3 bases are TGCAGCGTTGTCCCAGGTCAAGAGACCCAGTACTTC. Amino acids: CSVVPGQETQYF.

The CDR3 is CASSSGEANYGYTF. For the CDR3, the DNA is TGTGCCAGCAGCTCCGGGGAGGCTAACTATGGCTACACCTTC. This rearrangement joins TRBV7-8 to TRBJ1-2; D call uncertain. V was cut by 4 bases and J by 0 bases, with 9 bases left in between. Germline assignment: CDR1 SGHVS and CDR2 FQNEAQ. This CDR3 region has 14 residues.

The rearrangement joins TRBV7-2 to TRBJ1-3, with D uncertain. Germline CDR1 and CDR2: SGHTA and FQGNSA. V was cut by 0 bases and J by 4 bases, with 13 bases left in between. The CDR3 is made up of 16 amino acids. In nucleotides, the CDR3 is TGTGCCAGCAGCTTAGCGGAGGGCGCTAGGGGAAACACCATATATTTT. It specifies CASSLAEGARGNTIYF.

The chain links TRBV6-4 to TRBJ1-2, with no clear D. CDR1 is MRHNA, CDR2 SNTAGT, per germline. Trimming shortened V by 9 bases and J by 6 bases, and 2 bases separated the two germline ends. The CDR3 has 8 residues. The CDR3 DNA reads as TGTGCCAGGGATGGCTACACCTTC. This codes for CARDGYTF.

V usage is TRBV7-3 and J usage is TRBJ1-4; the D gene is possibly TRBD1 (6 bases). Germline V gene data show CDR1 as SGHTA and CDR2 as FQGTGA. Trimming cost V 2 bases and J 4 bases, with 11 bases left between them. This CDR3 is built from 15 residues. CDR3 region: CASSLGGGNNEKLFF. DNA for the CDR3: TGTGCCAGCAGCTTAGGGGGCGGGAATAATGAAAAACTGTTTTTT.

This clone was detected only once. The genes are TRBV6-5 and TRBJ2-7; D is perhaps TRBD2 (6 bases). This CDR3 has 13 amino acids. Germline CDR1 MNHEY, CDR2 SVGAGI. Trimming took off 6 bases at V and 2 bases at J, with 11 bases between the two ends. The CDR3 here is CASRDGSPYEQYF. The CDR3 coding sequence is TGTGCCAGCAGAGACGGGAGCCCCTACGAGCAGTACTTC.

The CDR3 is CASSPLSRIVEKLFF. The CDR3 region has the DNA TGTGCCAGTAGTCCCCTCAGCCGAATTGTTGAAAAACTGTTTTTT. The V and J genes are TRBV19 and TRBJ1-4; D not certain. V was clipped by 5 bases and J by 7 bases, with 17 bases between them. CDR1 is LNHDA and CDR2 is SQIVND in the germline V gene (reference sequence). The CDR3 consists of 15 residues.

J is TRBJ1-2 and V is TRBV19; D might be TRBD1 (5 bases). This CDR3 is 17 amino acids long. The V gene lost 5 bases and the J gene lost 0 bases, with 19 bases spanning the gap. Germline CDR1 is LNHDA and CDR2 is SQIVND (reference sequence). The CDR3 DNA reads TGTGCCAGTAGTGCCTCCGGGACGGATAGAGCTAACTATGGCTACACCTTC. This translates into CASSASGTDRANYGYTF. Together with reference TRBV19 and TRBJ1-2, the CDR3 gives the full variable domain: DGGITQSPKYLFRKEGQNVTLSCEQNLNHDAMYWYRQDPGQGLRLIYYSQIVNDFQKGDIAEGYSVSREKKESFPLTVTSAQKNPTAFYLCASSASGTDRANYGYTFGSGTRLTVV.